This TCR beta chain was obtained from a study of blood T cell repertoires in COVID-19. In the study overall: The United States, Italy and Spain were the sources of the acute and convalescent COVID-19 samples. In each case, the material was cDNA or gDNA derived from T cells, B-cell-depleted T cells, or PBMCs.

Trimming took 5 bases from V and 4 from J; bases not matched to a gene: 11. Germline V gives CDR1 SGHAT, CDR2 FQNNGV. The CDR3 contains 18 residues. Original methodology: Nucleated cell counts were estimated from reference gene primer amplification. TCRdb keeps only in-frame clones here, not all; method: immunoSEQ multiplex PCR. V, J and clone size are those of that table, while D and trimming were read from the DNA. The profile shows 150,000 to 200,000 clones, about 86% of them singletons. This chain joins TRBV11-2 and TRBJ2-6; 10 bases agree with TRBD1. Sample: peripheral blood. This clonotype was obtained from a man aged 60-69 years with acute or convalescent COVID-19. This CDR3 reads CASSGRTGGTAGANVLTF. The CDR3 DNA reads TGTGCCAGCAGCGGTCGGACAGGGGGGACGGCCGGGGCCAACGTCCTGACTTTC.